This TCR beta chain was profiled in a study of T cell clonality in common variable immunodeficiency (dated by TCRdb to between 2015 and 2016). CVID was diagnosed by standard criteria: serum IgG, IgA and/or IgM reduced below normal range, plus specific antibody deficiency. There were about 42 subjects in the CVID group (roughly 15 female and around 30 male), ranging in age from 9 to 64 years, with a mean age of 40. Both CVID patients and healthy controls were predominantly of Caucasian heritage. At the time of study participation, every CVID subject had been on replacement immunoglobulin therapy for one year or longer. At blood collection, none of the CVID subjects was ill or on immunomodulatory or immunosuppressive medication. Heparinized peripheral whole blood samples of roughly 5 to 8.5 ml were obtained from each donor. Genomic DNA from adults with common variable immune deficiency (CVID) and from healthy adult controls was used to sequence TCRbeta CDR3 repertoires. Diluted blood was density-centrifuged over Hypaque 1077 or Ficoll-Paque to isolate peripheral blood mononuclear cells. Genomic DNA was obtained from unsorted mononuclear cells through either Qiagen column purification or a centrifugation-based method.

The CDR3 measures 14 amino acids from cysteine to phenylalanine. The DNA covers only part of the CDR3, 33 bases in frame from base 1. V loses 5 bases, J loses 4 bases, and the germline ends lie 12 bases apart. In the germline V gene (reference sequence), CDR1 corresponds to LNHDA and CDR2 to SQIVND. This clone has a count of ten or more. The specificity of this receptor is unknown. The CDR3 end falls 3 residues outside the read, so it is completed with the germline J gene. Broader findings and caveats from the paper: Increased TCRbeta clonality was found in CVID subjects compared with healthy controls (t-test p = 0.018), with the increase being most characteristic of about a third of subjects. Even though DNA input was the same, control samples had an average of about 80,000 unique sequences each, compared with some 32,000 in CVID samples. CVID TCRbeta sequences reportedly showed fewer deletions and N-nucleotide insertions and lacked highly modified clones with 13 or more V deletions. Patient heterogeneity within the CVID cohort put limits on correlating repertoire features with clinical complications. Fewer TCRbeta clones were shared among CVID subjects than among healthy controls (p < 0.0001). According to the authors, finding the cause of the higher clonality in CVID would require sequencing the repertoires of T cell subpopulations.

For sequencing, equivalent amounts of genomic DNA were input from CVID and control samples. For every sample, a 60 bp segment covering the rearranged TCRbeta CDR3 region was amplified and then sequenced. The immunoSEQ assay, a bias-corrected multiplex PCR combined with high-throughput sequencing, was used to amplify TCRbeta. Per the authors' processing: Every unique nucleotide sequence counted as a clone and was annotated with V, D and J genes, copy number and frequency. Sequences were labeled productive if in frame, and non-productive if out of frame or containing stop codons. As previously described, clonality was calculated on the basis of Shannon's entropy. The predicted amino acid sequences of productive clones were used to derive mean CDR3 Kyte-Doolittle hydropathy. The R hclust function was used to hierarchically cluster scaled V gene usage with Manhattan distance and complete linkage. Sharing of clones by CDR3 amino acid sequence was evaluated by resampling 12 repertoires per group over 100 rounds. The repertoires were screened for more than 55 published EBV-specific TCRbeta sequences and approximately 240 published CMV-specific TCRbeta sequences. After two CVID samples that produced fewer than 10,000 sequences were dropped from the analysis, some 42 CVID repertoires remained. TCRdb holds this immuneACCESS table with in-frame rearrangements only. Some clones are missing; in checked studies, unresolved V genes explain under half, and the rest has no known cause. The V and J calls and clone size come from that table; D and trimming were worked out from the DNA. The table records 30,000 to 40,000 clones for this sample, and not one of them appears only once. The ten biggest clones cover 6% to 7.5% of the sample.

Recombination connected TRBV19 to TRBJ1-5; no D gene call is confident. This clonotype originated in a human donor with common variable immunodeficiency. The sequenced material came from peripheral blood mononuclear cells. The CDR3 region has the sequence CASSVAGLNQPQHF. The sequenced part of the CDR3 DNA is TGTGCCAGTAGTGTCGCAGGCCTAAATCAGCCC.